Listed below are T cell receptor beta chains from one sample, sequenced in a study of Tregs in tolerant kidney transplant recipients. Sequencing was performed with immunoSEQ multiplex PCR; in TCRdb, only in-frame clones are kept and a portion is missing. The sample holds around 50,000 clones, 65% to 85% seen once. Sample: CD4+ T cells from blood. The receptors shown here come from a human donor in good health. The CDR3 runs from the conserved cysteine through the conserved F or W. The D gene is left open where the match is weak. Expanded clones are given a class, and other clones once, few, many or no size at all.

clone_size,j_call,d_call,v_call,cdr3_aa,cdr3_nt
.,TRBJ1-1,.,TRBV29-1,CSVVRGSAEAFF,TGCAGCGTTGTGAGGGGGAGCGCTGAAGCTTTCTTT
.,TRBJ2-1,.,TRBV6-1,CASSEAANGVPLYNEQFF,TGTGCCAGCAGTGAAGCGGCGAATGGGGTCCCGCTATACAATGAGCAGTTCTTC
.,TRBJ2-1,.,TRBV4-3,CASSQEGGPYNEQFF,TGCGCCAGCAGCCAAGAGGGGGGGCCCTACAATGAGCAGTTCTTC
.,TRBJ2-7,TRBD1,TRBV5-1,CASSRDRDYEQYF,TGCGCCAGCAGCCGGGACAGAGATTACGAGCAGTACTTC
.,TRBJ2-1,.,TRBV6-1,CASSRHNEQFF,TGTGCCAGCAGTCGCCACAATGAGCAGTTCTTC
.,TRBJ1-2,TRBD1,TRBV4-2,CASSQGQGWDYGYTF,TGTGCCAGCAGCCAGGGACAGGGATGGGACTATGGCTACACCTTC
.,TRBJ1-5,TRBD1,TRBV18,CASSPKNRDSDQPQHF,TGTGCCAGCTCACCAAAGAACCGGGACAGTGATCAGCCCCAGCATTTT
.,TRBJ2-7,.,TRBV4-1,CASSQPLNGYEQYF,TGCGCCAGCAGCCAGCCTTTAAACGGGTACGAGCAGTACTTC
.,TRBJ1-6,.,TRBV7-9,CASSPWGPIANSPLHF,TGTGCCAGCAGCCCTTGGGGTCCAATTGCTAATTCACCCCTCCACTTT
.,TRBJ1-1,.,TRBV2,CASTLTDEAFF,TGTGCCAGCACCCTAACGGATGAAGCTTTCTTT
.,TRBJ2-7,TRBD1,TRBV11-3,CASSFTGVGYEQYF,TGTGCCAGCAGCTTCACAGGGGTCGGCTACGAGCAGTACTTC
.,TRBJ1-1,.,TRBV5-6,CASSWSEVNTEAFF,TGTGCCAGCAGCTGGTCAGAGGTGAACACTGAAGCTTTCTTT
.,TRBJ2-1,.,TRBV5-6,CASSFRGSYNEQFF,TGTGCCAGCAGCTTCCGGGGAAGTTACAATGAGCAGTTCTTC
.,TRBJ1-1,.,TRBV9,CASSGSGGLNTEAFF,TGTGCCAGCAGCGGGTCCGGGGGATTAAACACTGAAGCTTTCTTT
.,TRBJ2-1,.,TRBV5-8,CASSLSGARRGEQFF,TGTGCCAGCAGCTTGTCCGGGGCCCGTCGGGGGGAGCAGTTCTTC
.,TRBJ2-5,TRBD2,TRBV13,CASSHPLAGVLRETQYF,TGTGCCAGCAGCCACCCCCTAGCGGGAGTGTTGAGAGAGACCCAGTACTTC
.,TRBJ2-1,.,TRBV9,CASTPFGDTPYNEQFF,TGTGCCAGCACCCCCTTCGGGGACACTCCCTACAATGAGCAGTTCTTC
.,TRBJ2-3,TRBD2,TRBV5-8,CASSRLAADTQYF,TGTGCCAGCAGCCGACTAGCCGCAGATACGCAGTATTTT
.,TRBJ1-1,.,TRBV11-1,CASTPIGHRNTEAFF,TGTGCCAGCACCCCCATTGGACACCGGAACACTGAAGCTTTCTTT
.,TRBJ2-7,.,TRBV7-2,CASSLPPVYEQYF,TGTGCCAGCAGCTTACCGCCCGTCTACGAGCAGTACTTC
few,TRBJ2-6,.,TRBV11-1,CASSLTGGLSGANVLTF,TGTGCCAGCAGCTTAACAGGCGGACTCTCTGGGGCCAACGTCCTGACTTTC
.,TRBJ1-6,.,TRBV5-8,CASSLLRVTSYNSPLHF,TGTGCCAGCAGCTTGCTGAGGGTAACGTCCTATAATTCACCCCTCCACTTT
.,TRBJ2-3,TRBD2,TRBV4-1,CASSQPHGTSGSDTQYF,TGCGCCAGCAGCCAACCTCACGGGACTAGCGGGTCAGATACGCAGTATTTT
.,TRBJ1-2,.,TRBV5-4,CASIYLPSRHGYTF,TGTGCCAGCATCTATTTACCTTCAAGGCATGGCTACACCTTC
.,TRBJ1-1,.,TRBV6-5,CASSYFSDRPSYAFF,TGTGCCAGCAGTTACTTTTCAGACAGGCCGTCCTACGCTTTCTTT
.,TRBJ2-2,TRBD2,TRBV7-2,CASSPPSGGITGELFF,TGTGCCAGCAGCCCTCCCAGCGGGGGGATTACCGGGGAGCTGTTTTTT
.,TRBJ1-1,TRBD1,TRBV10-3,CAISPRDSAEAFF,TGTGCCATCAGCCCCCGGGACAGCGCTGAAGCTTTCTTT
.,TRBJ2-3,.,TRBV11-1,CASSLQDTQYF,TGTGCCAGCAGCCTCCAAGATACGCAGTATTTT
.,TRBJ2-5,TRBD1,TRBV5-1,CASSSGQGYQETQYF,TGCGCCAGCAGCAGTGGACAGGGGTACCAAGAGACCCAGTACTTC
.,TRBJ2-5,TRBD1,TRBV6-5,CASSYGGTGRETQYF,TGTGCCAGCAGTTATGGGGGGACAGGGAGAGAGACCCAGTACTTC
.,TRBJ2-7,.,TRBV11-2,CASSSGVYEQYF,TGTGCCAGCAGCAGTGGGGTTTACGAGCAGTACTTC
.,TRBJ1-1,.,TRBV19,CASSSRAKSGLGAFF,TGTGCCAGTAGTAGCCGAGCGAAATCGGGGCTGGGAGCTTTCTTT
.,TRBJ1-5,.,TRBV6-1,CASSVEGGGNQPQHF,TGTGCCAGCAGTGTGGAAGGGGGTGGCAATCAGCCCCAGCATTTT
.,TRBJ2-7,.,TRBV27,CASSLANSGSEQYF,TGTGCCAGCAGTTTAGCGAACAGTGGGAGTGAGCAGTACTTC
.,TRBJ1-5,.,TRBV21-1,CASSTLLGTKPQHF,TGTGCCAGCAGCACCCTACTCGGGACGAAGCCCCAGCATTTT
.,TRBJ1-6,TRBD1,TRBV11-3,CASSPGQGSPLHF,TGTGCCAGCAGCCCGGGACAGGGTTCACCCCTCCACTTT
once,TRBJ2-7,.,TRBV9,CASSVAGRGEQYF,TGTGCCAGCAGCGTAGCCGGTCGGGGGGAGCAGTACTTC
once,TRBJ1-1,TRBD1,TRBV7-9,CASSSQGGTEAFF,TGTGCCAGCAGCTCACAGGGGGGCACTGAAGCTTTCTTT
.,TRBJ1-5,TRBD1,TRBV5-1,CASSLGTGTGSNQPQHF,TGCGCCAGCAGCTTGGGGACTGGGACAGGGAGCAATCAGCCCCAGCATTTT
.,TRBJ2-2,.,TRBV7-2,CASSLVGHPTLGELFF,TGTGCCAGCAGCTTAGTCGGGCACCCGACGTTGGGGGAGCTGTTTTTT
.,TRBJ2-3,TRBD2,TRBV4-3,CASSQIAGGILDTQYF,TGCGCCAGCAGCCAAATAGCGGGGGGGATACTAGATACGCAGTATTTT
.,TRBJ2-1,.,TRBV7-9,CASSLGLGGREQFF,TGTGCCAGCAGCTTGGGACTTGGGGGCCGGGAGCAGTTCTTC
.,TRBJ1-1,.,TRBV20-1,CSAKGDISAFF,TGCAGTGCTAAGGGGGACATCTCGGCTTTCTTT
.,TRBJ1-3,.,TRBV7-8,CASSLGGRDDSGNTIYF,TGTGCCAGCAGCTTAGGTGGCAGGGACGACTCTGGAAACACCATATATTTT
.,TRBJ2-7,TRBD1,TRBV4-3,CASSQVRGGLGYEQYF,TGCGCCAGCAGCCAAGTAAGAGGGGGCCTAGGGTACGAGCAGTACTTC
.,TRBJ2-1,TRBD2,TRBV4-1,CASSPKIRLAGGYNEQFF,TGCGCCAGCAGCCCTAAGATAAGGCTAGCGGGAGGTTACAATGAGCAGTTCTTC
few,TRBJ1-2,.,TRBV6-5,CASSYKGELGGYTF,TGTGCCAGCAGTTATAAGGGGGAATTGGGTGGCTACACCTTC
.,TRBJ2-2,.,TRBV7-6,CASSLGVAVITGELFF,TGTGCCAGCAGCCTAGGGGTAGCGGTGATCACCGGGGAGCTGTTTTTT
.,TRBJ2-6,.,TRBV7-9,CASSSAKGANVLTF,TGTGCCAGCAGCTCCGCGAAGGGGGCCAACGTCCTGACTTTC
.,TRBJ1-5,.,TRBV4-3,CASSRLLGEPQHF,TGCGCCAGCAGCCGCCTCCTCGGGGAGCCCCAGCATTTT
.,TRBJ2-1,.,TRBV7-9,CASSLVSRVNEQFF,TGTGCCAGCAGCTTAGTCTCCAGAGTCAATGAGCAGTTCTTC
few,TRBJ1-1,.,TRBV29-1,CSVNRVNTEAFF,TGCAGCGTTAACAGGGTTAACACTGAAGCTTTCTTT
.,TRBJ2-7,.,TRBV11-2,CASSLRYEQYF,TGTGCCAGCAGCTTACGTTACGAGCAGTACTTC
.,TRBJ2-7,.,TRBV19,CASSISSRHQYEQYF,TGTGCCAGTAGTATAAGCTCCCGGCACCAGTACGAGCAGTACTTC